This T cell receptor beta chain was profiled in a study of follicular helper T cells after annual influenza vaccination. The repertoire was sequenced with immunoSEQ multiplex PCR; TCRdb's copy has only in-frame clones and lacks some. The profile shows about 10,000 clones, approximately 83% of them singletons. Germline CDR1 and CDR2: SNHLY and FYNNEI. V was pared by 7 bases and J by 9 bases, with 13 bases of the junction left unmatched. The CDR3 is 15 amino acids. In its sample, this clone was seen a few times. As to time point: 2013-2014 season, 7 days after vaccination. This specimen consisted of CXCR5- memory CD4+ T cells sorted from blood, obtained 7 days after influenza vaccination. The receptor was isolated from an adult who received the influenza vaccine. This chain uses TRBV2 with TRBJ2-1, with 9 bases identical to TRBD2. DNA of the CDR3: TGTGCCAGCAATGGCTTGGCTAGCGGGACGGGTGAGCAGTTCTTC. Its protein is CASNGLASGTGEQFF.